Following are 19 T cell receptor beta chains from one sample sequenced in a study of T-cell memory formation after mild COVID-19. TCRdb re-analysed the 5' RACE reads in MiXCR, keeping a single row per CDR3 protein. Of almost 550,000 distinct CDR3 sequences in the sample, about a fifth were seen once. Sequencing was done on a sample of PBMCs or a T cell subset sorted from them (not recorded which). The receptors shown here come from an adult woman who had mild COVID-19 (a few samples of this study predate the infection). Cell type and time point are not known.

The chain recombines TRBV18 with TRBJ2-7, with D possibly matching TRBD2 (5 bases). The CDR3 has 13 amino acids. Germline lookup yields CDR1 KGHSH and CDR2 LQKENI. V lost 0 bases and J 6 bases, leaving 9 bases between the germline ends. The CDR3 DNA reads TGTGCCAGCTCACCACCGAGCGGCCGCGAGCAGTACTTC. Translated, it gives CASSPPSGREQYF.

A few counts support this clonotype. V is TRBV5-1 and J is TRBJ2-5; weak D call: TRBD2 (6 bases). Germline loops: CDR1 SGHRS, CDR2 YFSETQ. V shed 2 bases and J shed 1 base, with 9 bases lying between them. The CDR3 extends over 14 amino acids. The CDR3 protein is CASSLTSTQETQYF. The CDR3 DNA is TGCGCCAGCAGCTTAACTAGCACCCAAGAGACCCAGTACTTC.

V is TRBV7-9 and J is TRBJ1-5; tentative D call: TRBD1 (6 bases). The CDR3 contains 17 residues. The germline CDR1 and CDR2 sequences are SEHNR and FQNEAQ (reference sequence). V lost 1 base and J lost 4, with 17 bases in between. CDR3 residues: CASSLGLHREDNQPQHF. Written as DNA, the CDR3 is TGTGCCAGCAGCTTAGGCCTGCACAGGGAAGATAATCAGCCCCAGCATTTT.

This clonotype was seen repeatedly, ten times or more. The gene calls are TRBV19 and TRBJ1-1; D perhaps matches TRBD1 (5 bases). The length of the CDR3 is 16 residues. CDR1 and CDR2 from the germline V gene are LNHDA and SQIVND (reference sequence). The V end was cut by 4 bases, the J end by 0 bases, with 15 bases between. CDR3: CASSTPIDSVNTEAFF. CDR3 DNA sequence: TGTGCCAGTAGTACCCCTATCGACAGCGTGAACACTGAAGCTTTCTTT. The complete variable domain, with remaining parts taken from reference TRBV19 and TRBJ1-1, reads DGGITQSPKYLFRKEGQNVTLSCEQNLNHDAMYWYRQDPGQGLRLIYYSQIVNDFQKGDIAEGYSVSREKKESFPLTVTSAQKNPTAFYLCASSTPIDSVNTEAFFGQGTRLTVV.

The chain joins TRBV5-1 to TRBJ1-1; weak D call: TRBD1 (6 bases). The V gene lost 4 bases and the J gene lost 1 base, with 17 bases spanning the gap. The CDR3 totals 16 residues. CDR1 and CDR2 (germline): SGHRS, YFSETQ. The DNA of the CDR3 is TGCGCCAGCAGCCGGGGGGCGGTGGAGGGGAACACTGAAGCTTTCTTT. It specifies CASSRGAVEGNTEAFF.

V and J are TRBV12-3 or TRBV12-4 and TRBJ2-7; D is perhaps TRBD1 (6 bases). The CDR3 covers 14 residues. Trimming shortened V by 6 bases and J by 2 bases, and 14 bases separated the two germline ends. CDR3 coding DNA: TGTGCCAGCAGGGGGGCCGGGACGCCCTACGAGCAGTACTTC. Translation: CASRGAGTPYEQYF.

This clonotype has just a few counts. The chain has TRBV12-3 or TRBV12-4 and TRBJ2-7; 8 nucleotides line up with TRBD2. V was pared by 5 bases and J by 6 bases, with 15 bases of the junction left unmatched. The CDR3 spans 16 residues. The CDR3 loop reads CASSLYSGSYSFEQYF. CDR3 sequence (DNA): TGTGCCAGCAGTCTTTACAGCGGGAGTTACTCGTTCGAGCAGTACTTC.

The chain has TRBV30 and TRBJ2-7, with 7 positions matching TRBD1. This CDR3 contains 14 residues. With V trimmed by 3 bases and J by 0 bases, 5 bases remained unmatched. Germline CDR1 and CDR2: GTSNPN and SVGIG (reference sequence). The CDR3 bases are TGTGCCTGGAGGCCGGGACAGCTCTCCTACGAGCAGTACTTC. Its translation: CAWRPGQLSYEQYF.

This chain links TRBV7-9 with TRBJ1-1, with D maybe TRBD1 (6 bases). There are 13 residues in the CDR3. The germline V and J ends were trimmed by 2 bases and 8 bases, with 12 bases remaining between them. Germline values: CDR1 SEHNR, CDR2 FQNEAQ (reference sequence). The CDR3 region has the DNA TGTGCCAGCAGCTTAACTCCCGGGGGCGAAGCTTTCTTT. Residues: CASSLTPGGEAFF. The entire variable domain, with the rest obtained from reference TRBV7-9 and TRBJ1-1, is as follows: DTGVSQNPRHKITKRGQNVTFRCDPISEHNRLYWYRQTLGQGPEFLTYFQNEAQLEKSRLLSDRFSAERPKGSFSTLEIQRTEQGDSAMYLCASSLTPGGEAFFGQGTRLTVV.

The V call is TRBV5-1, the J call TRBJ1-1; 7 nucleotides line up with TRBD1. Germline CDR1 reads SGHRS; CDR2 reads YFSETQ. V trimming: 4 bases; J trimming: 0 bases; junction bases outside the gene matches: 12. The CDR3 is 17 amino acids. The CDR3 sequence is CASSEPGQIELNTEAFF. CDR3 bases: TGCGCCAGCAGCGAACCGGGACAGATTGAGTTGAACACTGAAGCTTTCTTT.

This clonotype turned up a few times. The chain carries TRBV30 and TRBJ1-1; D is possibly TRBD1 (5 bases). Per the germline V gene, CDR1 is GTSNPN and CDR2 is SVGIG (reference sequence). The CDR3 spans 11 residues. V lost 2 bases to trimming and J lost 4 bases, with 5 bases between them. The CDR3 loop reads CAWSRGTEAFF. CDR3 DNA sequence: TGTGCCTGGAGTAGGGGCACTGAAGCTTTCTTT.

The CDR3 protein is CATKTGRREEKLFF. The CDR3 DNA sequence: TGTGCCACCAAAACTGGGAGGCGAGAGGAAAAACTGTTTTTT. The chain recombines TRBV15 with TRBJ1-4; D is unclear. Trimming left V 7 bases short and J 8 bases short, with 17 bases between. Germline V gene data show CDR1 as LNHNV and CDR2 as YYDKDF (reference sequence). This CDR3 is built from 14 residues.

On this clonotype itself: Compared with germline, one end of the junction differs, possibly owing to a read error. This sequence joins TRBV12-3 or TRBV12-4 and TRBJ2-1; possibly TRBD2 for D (6 bases). This CDR3 has 15 residues. The CDR3 reads CASSVLGSGYNEKFF. The CDR3 nucleotides read TGTGCCAGCAGTGTCCTCGGTAGCGGCTACAATGAGAAGTTCTTC.

J is TRBJ1-6 and V is TRBV9, with unresolved D. This CDR3 region has 13 residues. Trimming shortened V by 4 bases and J by 8 bases, and 10 bases separated the two germline ends. The germline V gene has CDR1 SGDLS and CDR2 YYNGEE. The CDR3 loop reads CASSPTFHSPLHF. CDR3 sequence (DNA): TGTGCCAGCAGCCCAACCTTCCATTCACCCCTCCACTTT.

A few counts support this clonotype. The rearrangement joins TRBV24-1 to TRBJ2-2; 8 positions agree with TRBD1. There are 16 residues in the CDR3. With V trimmed by 0 bases and J by 6 bases, 5 bases remained unmatched. Per the germline V gene, CDR1 is KGHDR and CDR2 is SFDVKD. CDR3 DNA sequence: TGTGCCACCAGTGATTTGCATGGACAGGGTTCCGGGGAGCTGTTTTTT. As protein: CATSDLHGQGSGELFF.

This chain's CDR3 is CSVPTSGPNEQFF. The CDR3 nucleotides are TGCAGCGTTCCGACTAGCGGACCCAATGAGCAGTTCTTC. The chain has TRBV29-1 and TRBJ2-1; 9 bases fit TRBD2. The CDR3 length is 13 residues. After removal of 5 bases from V and 6 bases from J, the junction contained 5 bases not matched to a gene. The germline CDR1 and CDR2 sequences are SQVTM and ANQGSEA.

This clonotype was found many times. The CDR3 region has the DNA TGCGCCAGCAGCAATAGCGGGGGGGCCGGCAATGAGCAGTTCTTC. It encodes CASSNSGGAGNEQFF. The chain joins TRBV5-1 to TRBJ2-1; 11 nucleotides match TRBD2. The CDR3 has 15 amino acids. V lost 4 bases to trimming and J lost 6 bases; unmatched junction nucleotides: 6. Germline CDR1 is SGHRS and CDR2 is YFSETQ.

This clonotype was recorded a few times. The gene calls are TRBV7-3 and TRBJ2-3, with 7 bases aligning to TRBD2. This CDR3 is 15 amino acids long. Germline V gene data show CDR1 as SGHTA and CDR2 as FQGTGA. V was clipped by 5 bases and J by 1 base; unmatched bases: 6. CDR3 region: CASSPSGKRTDTQYF. In nucleotides, the CDR3 is TGTGCCAGCAGCCCGAGCGGGAAACGCACAGATACGCAGTATTTT.

The chain joins TRBV12-3 or TRBV12-4 to TRBJ2-1, with TRBD2 identical over 9 bases. This CDR3 region has 15 residues. J gave up 5 bases and V 5 bases, and 7 bases lay outside the gene matches. The CDR3 DNA reads as TGTGCCAGCAGTAGAAGCGGGAGGCCCGACAATGAGCAGTTCTTC. Encoded protein: CASSRSGRPDNEQFF.